This T cell receptor (beta chain) stems from a study of OX40 agonist ivuxolimab in advanced cancers. Study observations and caveats: Compared with CD4+, CD8+ T cells on average had more expanded clones.

Note on this clone: Its antigen is not known.

CDR1 is SGHAT and CDR2 is FQNNGV in the germline V gene. CDR3 length equals 16 residues. Trimming took 5 bases from V and 6 from J, leaving 20 bases between them. Repertoires were generated with immunoSEQ multiplex PCR, while TCRdb's copy carries only in-frame clones and drops some. The data show 35,000 to 45,000 clones, with around 80% seen just once and around 12% held by the top ten. The source of this sequence is an adult with an advanced solid tumor such as melanoma, head and neck, liver or kidney cancer. The genes are TRBV11-2 and TRBJ2-1, with a weak D call TRBD2 (5 bases). Sequencing used CD4+ or CD8+ T cells sorted from blood, obtained in a trial of the OX40 agonist ivuxolimab. The CDR3 loop reads CASSLRPEEGSNEQFF. CDR3 DNA sequence: TGTGCCAGCAGCCTTAGACCAGAAGAAGGGAGCAATGAGCAGTTCTTC.